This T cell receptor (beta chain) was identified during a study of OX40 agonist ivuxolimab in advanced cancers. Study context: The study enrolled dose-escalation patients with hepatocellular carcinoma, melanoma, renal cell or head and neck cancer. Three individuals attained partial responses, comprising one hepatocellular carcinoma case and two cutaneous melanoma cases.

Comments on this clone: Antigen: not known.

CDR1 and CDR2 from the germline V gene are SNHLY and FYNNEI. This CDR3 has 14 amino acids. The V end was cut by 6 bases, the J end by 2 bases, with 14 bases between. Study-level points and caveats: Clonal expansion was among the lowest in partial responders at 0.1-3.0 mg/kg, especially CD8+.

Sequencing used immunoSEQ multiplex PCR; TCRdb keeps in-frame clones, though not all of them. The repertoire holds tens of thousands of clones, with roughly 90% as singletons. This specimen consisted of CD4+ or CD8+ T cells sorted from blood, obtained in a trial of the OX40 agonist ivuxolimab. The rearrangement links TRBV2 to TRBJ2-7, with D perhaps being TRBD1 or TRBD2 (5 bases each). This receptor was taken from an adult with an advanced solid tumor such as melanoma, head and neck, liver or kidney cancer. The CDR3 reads CASSDWDGAYEQYF. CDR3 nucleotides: TGTGCCAGCAGCGATTGGGACGGGGCCTACGAGCAGTACTTC.